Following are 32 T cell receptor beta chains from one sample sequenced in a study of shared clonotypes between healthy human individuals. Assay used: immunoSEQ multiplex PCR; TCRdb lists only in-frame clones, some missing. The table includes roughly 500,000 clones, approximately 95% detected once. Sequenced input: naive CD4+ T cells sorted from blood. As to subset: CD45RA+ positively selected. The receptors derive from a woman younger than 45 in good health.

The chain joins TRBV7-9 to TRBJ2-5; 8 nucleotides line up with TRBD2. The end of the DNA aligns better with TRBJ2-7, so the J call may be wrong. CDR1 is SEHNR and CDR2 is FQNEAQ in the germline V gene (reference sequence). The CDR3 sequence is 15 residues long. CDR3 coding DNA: TGTGCCAGCAGTCTGACCGGGACTAGGGTCTACGAGCAGTACTTC. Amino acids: CASSLTGTRVYEQYF.

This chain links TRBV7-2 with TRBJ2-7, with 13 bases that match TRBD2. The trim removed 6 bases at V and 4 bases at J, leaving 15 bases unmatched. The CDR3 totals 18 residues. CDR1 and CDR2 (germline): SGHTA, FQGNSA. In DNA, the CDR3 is TGTGCCAGCAGTCGATACGAGAGAGGACTAGCGGGAGCGTACGAGCAGTACTTC. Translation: CASSRYERGLAGAYEQYF.

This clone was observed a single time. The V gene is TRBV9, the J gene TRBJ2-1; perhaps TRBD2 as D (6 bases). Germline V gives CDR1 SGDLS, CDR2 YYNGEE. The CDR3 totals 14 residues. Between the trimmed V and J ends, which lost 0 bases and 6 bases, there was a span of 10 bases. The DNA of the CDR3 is TGTGCCAGCAGCGTAGGTGGAGGGCCCAATGAGCAGTTCTTC. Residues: CASSVGGGPNEQFF.

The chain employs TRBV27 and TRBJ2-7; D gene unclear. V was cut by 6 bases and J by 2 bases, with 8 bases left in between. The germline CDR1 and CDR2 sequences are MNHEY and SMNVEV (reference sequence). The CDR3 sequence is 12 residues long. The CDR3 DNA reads TGTGCCAGCAGGAAGGTCCCCTACGAGCAGTACTTC. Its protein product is CASRKVPYEQYF.

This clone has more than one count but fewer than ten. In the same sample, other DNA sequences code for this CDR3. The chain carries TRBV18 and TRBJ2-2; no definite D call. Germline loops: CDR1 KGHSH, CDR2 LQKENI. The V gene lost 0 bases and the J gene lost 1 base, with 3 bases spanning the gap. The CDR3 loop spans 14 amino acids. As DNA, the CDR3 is TGTGCCAGCTCACCACCGGGGAACACCGGGGAGCTGTTTTTT. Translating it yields CASSPPGNTGELFF.

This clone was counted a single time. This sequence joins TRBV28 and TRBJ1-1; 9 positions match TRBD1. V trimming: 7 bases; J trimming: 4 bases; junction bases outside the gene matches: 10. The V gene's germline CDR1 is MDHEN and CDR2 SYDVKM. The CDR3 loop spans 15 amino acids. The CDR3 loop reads CASTQGQGRGTEAFF. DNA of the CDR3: TGTGCCAGCACCCAGGGACAGGGAAGGGGCACTGAAGCTTTCTTT.

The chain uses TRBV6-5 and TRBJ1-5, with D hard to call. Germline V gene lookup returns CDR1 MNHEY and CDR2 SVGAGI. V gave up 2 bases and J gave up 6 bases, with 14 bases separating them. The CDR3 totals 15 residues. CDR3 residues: CASSYGHPRAQPQHF. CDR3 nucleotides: TGTGCCAGCAGTTACGGTCACCCGCGGGCTCAGCCCCAGCATTTT.

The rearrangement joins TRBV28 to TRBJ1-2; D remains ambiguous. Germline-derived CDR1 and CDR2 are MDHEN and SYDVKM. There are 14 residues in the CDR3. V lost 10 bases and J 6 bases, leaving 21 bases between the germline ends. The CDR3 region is CATPRVGPGNGYTF. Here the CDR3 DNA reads TGTGCCACACCAAGAGTGGGTCCCGGGAATGGCTACACCTTC.

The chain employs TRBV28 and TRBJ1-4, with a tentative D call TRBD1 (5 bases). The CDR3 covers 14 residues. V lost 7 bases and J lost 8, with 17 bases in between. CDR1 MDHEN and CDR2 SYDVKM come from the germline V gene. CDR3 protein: CASTAPGEREKLFF. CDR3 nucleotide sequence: TGTGCCAGCACCGCTCCGGGGGAGCGAGAAAAACTGTTTTTT.

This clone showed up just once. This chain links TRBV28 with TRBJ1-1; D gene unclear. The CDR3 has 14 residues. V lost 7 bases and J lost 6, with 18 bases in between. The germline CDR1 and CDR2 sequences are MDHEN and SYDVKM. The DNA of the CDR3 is TGTGCCAGCAACCTATTTCCCCAAAGGCCTGAAGCTTTCTTT. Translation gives CASNLFPQRPEAFF.

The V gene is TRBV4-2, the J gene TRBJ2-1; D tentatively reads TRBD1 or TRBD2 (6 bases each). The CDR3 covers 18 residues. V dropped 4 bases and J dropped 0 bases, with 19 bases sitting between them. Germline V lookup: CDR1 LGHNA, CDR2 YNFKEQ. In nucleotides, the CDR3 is TGTGCCAGCAGCCGGGGGGACGGGGGCGCGGACTCCTACAATGAGCAGTTCTTC. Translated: CASSRGDGGADSYNEQFF.

The CDR3 loop reads CASSQDRQGLDNEQFF. The CDR3 DNA sequence: TGTGCCAGCAGCCAAGACCGACAGGGGCTAGACAATGAGCAGTTCTTC. The chain links TRBV14 to TRBJ2-1; 8 bases align to TRBD1. This CDR3 has 16 amino acids. Germline-derived CDR1 and CDR2 are SGHDN and FVKESK. The trim removed 0 bases at V and 5 bases at J, leaving 6 bases unmatched.

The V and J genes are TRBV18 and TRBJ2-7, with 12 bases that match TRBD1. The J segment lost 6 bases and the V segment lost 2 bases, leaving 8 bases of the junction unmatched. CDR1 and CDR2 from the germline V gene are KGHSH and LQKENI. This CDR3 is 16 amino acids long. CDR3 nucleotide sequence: TGTGCCAGCTCACCAACGGGGGACAGGGGGCTCGCCGAGCAGTACTTC. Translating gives CASSPTGDRGLAEQYF.

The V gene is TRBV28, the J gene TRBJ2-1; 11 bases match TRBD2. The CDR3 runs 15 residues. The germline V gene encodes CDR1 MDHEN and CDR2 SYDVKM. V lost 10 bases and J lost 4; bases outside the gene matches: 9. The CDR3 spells CATFSLAGGYNEQFF. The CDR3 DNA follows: TGTGCCACCTTCTCGCTAGCGGGGGGATACAATGAGCAGTTCTTC.

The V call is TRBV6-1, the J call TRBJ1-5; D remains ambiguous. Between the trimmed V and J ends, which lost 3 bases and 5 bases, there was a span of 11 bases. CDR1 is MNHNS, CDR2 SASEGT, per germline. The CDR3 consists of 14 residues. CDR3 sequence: CASSDASVYQPQHF. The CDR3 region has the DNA TGTGCCAGCAGTGATGCGTCTGTGTATCAGCCCCAGCATTTT.

Here the CDR3 DNA reads TGTGCCAGCAGCCAGGGACAGGGGGGGACTAGCGGGACAGATGGTGAGCAGTTCTTC. It codes for CASSQGQGGTSGTDGEQFF. The chain recombines TRBV11-2 with TRBJ2-1; 13 bases fit TRBD2. The CDR3 extends over 19 amino acids. Germline V gives CDR1 SGHAT, CDR2 FQNNGV. J gave up 9 bases and V 5 bases, and 19 bases lay outside the gene matches.

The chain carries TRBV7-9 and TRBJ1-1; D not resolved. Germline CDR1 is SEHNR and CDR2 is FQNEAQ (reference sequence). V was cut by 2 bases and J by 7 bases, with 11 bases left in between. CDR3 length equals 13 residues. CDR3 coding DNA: TGTGCCAGCAGCTTACTTCACATAGTTGAAGCTTTCTTT. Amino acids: CASSLLHIVEAFF.

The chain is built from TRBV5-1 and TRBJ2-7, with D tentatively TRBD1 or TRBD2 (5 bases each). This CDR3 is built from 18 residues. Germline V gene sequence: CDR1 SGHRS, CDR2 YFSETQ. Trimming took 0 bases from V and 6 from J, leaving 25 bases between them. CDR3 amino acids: CASSLERLRPGPTLEQYF. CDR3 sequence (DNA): TGCGCCAGCAGCTTGGAAAGGTTACGGCCGGGACCGACCCTCGAGCAGTACTTC. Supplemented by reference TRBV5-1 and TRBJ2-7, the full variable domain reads KAGVTQTPRYLIKTRGQQVTLSCSPISGHRSVSWYQQTPGQGLQFLFEYFSETQRNKGNFPGRFSGRQFSNSRSEMNVSTLELGDSALYLCASSLERLRPGPTLEQYFGPGTRLTVT.

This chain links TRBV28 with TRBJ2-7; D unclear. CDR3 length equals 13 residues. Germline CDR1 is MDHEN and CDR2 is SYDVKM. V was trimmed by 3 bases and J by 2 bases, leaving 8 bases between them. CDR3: CASSLNTAYEQYF. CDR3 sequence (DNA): TGTGCCAGCAGTTTGAACACCGCCTACGAGCAGTACTTC.

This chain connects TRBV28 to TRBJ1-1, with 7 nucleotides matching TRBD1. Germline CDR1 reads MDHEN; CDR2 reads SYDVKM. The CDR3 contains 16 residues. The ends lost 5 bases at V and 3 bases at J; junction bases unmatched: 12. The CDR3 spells CASSPVGTVVHTEAFF. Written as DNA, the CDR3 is TGTGCCAGCAGTCCAGTAGGGACAGTTGTCCACACTGAAGCTTTCTTT. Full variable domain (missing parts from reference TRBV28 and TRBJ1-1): DVKVTQSSRYLVKRTGEKVFLECVQDMDHENMFWYRQDPGLGLRLIYFSYDVKMKEKGDIPEGYSVSREKKERFSLILESASTNQTSMYLCASSPVGTVVHTEAFFGQGTRLTVV.

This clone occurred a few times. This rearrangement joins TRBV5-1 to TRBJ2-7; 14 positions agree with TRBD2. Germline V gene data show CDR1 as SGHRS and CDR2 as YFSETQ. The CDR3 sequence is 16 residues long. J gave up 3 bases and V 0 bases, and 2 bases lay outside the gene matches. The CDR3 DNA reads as TGCGCCAGCAGCTTGGGAGGGACTAGCGGGAGCTACGAGCAGTACTTC. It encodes CASSLGGTSGSYEQYF.

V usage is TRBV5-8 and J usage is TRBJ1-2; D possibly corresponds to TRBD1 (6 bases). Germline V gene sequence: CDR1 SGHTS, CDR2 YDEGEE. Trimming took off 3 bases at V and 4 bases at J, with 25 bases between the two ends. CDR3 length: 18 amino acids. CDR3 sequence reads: CASSSWREDSRGGYGYTF. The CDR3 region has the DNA TGTGCCAGCAGCTCTTGGAGGGAGGACAGTCGCGGGGGCTATGGCTACACCTTC.

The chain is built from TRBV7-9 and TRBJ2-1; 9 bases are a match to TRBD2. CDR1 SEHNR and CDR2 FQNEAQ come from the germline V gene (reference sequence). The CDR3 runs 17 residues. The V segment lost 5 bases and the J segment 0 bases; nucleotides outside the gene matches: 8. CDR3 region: CASSTQREVGSYNEQFF. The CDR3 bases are TGTGCCAGCAGCACCCAGCGGGAGGTCGGCTCCTACAATGAGCAGTTCTTC.

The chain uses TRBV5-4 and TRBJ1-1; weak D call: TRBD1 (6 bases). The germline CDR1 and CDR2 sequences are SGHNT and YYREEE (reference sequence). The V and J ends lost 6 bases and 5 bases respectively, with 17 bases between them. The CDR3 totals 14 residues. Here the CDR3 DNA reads TGTGCCAGCACCCCGGGGGGCGTTATGACTGAAGCTTTCTTT. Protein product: CASTPGGVMTEAFF.

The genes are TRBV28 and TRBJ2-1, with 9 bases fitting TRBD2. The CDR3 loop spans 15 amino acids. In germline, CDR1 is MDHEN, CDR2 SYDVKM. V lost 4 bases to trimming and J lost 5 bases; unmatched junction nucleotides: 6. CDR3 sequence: CASSSPGLANNEQFF. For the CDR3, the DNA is TGTGCCAGCAGTTCTCCGGGACTAGCCAACAATGAGCAGTTCTTC.

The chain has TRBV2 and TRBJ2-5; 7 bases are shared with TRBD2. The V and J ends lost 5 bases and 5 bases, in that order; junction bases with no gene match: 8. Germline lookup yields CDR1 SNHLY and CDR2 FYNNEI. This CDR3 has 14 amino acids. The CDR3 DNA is TGTGCCAGCAGTTGGCGGGACGGGGGGGAGACCCAGTACTTC. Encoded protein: CASSWRDGGETQYF.

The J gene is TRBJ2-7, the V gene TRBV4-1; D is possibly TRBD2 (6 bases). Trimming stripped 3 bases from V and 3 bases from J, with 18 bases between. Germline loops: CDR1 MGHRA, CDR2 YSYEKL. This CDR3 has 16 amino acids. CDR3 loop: CASSQSGETPLYEQYF. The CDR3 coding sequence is TGCGCCAGCAGCCAGTCGGGAGAAACGCCTCTCTACGAGCAGTACTTC.

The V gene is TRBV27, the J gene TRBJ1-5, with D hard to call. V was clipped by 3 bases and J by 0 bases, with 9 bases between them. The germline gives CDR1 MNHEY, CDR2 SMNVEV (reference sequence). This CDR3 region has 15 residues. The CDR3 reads CASSFKPRSNQPQHF. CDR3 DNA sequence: TGTGCCAGCAGTTTTAAGCCTCGTAGCAATCAGCCCCAGCATTTT.

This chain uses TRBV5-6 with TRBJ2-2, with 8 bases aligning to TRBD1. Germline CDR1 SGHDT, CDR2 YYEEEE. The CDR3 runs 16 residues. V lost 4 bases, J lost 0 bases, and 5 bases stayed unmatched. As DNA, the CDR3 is TGTGCCAGCAGCCTCGACAGGGGACCGAACACCGGGGAGCTGTTTTTT. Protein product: CASSLDRGPNTGELFF.

CDR3 protein: CASTPREFPYEQYF. The CDR3, as DNA: TGTGCCAGCACCCCCCGGGAGTTTCCCTACGAGCAGTACTTC. The gene calls are TRBV5-4 and TRBJ2-7, with D perhaps matching TRBD2 (6 bases). The germline gives CDR1 SGHNT, CDR2 YYREEE (reference sequence). The CDR3 is 14 amino acids. The V gene lost 6 bases and the J gene lost 2 bases, with 15 bases spanning the gap.

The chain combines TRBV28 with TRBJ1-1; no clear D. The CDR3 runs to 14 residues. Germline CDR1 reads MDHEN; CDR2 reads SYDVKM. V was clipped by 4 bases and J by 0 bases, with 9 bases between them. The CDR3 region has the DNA TGTGCCAGCAGTTCGGGAGGGATGAACACTGAAGCTTTCTTT. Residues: CASSSGGMNTEAFF. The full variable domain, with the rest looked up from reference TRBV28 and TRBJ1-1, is DVKVTQSSRYLVKRTGEKVFLECVQDMDHENMFWYRQDPGLGLRLIYFSYDVKMKEKGDIPEGYSVSREKKERFSLILESASTNQTSMYLCASSSGGMNTEAFFGQGTRLTVV.

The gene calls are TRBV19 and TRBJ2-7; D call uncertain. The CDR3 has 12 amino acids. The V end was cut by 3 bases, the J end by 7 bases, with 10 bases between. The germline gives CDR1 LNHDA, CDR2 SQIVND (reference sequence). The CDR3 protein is CASSIPTREQYF. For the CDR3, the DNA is TGTGCCAGTAGTATCCCAACGAGAGAGCAGTACTTC.